A single sample gave rise to the 6 T cell receptor beta chains below, sequenced in a study of human T cells and chemical hapten exposure. Specified time point: patch test 3, about 24 weeks after DPC sensitization. Described treatment: therapeutic diphenylcyclopropenone sensitization with weekly scalp DPC. TCRdb re-analysed the RACE reads in MiXCR, keeping a single row per CDR3 protein. Here the sample spans about 58,000 distinct CDR3 sequences, roughly 12% being singletons. The sample was whole blood, taken in connection with sensitization to the hapten diphenylcyclopropenone (DPC). The receptors stem from a man younger than 45 with alopecia areata. Some clones in this sample may be carry-over from other donors' samples.

This clonotype was detected many times. The gene calls are TRBV14 and TRBJ1-2; D remains ambiguous. V dropped 4 bases and J dropped 0 bases, with 6 bases sitting between them. Germline lookup yields CDR1 SGHDN and CDR2 FVKESK. The CDR3 extends over 13 amino acids. The CDR3 is CASSRIANYGYTF. CDR3 in DNA: TGTGCCAGCAGCCGAATAGCTAACTATGGCTACACCTTC. Full variable domain (missing parts from reference TRBV14 and TRBJ1-2): EAGVTQFPSHSVIEKGQTVTLRCDPISGHDNLYWYRRVMGKEIKFLLHFVKESKQDESGMPNNRFLAERTGGTYSTLKVQPAELEDSGVYFCASSRIANYGYTFGSGTRLTVV.

Ten or more counts support this clonotype. The V and J genes are TRBV9 and TRBJ1-1, with 9 bases aligning to TRBD1. Per the germline V gene, CDR1 is SGDLS and CDR2 is YYNGEE. J was trimmed by 6 bases and V by 3 bases; bases with no gene match: 6. The CDR3 runs 14 residues. CDR3 sequence: CASSAGGQGAEAFF. CDR3 bases: TGTGCCAGCAGCGCTGGGGGACAGGGCGCTGAAGCTTTCTTT. Supplemented by reference TRBV9 and TRBJ1-1, the full variable domain reads DSGVTQTPKHLITATGQRVTLRCSPRSGDLSVYWYQQSLDQGLQFLIQYYNGEERAKGNILERFSAQQFPDLHSELNLSSLELGDSALYFCASSAGGQGAEAFFGQGTRLTVV.

The chain uses TRBV18 and TRBJ1-6; TRBD1 agrees at 10 bases. This CDR3 contains 15 residues. V shed 4 bases and J 4 bases; nucleotides not matched to a gene: 1. Germline V CDR1 and CDR2: KGHSH, LQKENI. CDR3 region: CASSRQGAYNSPLHF. CDR3 sequence (DNA): TGTGCCAGCTCACGACAGGGGGCATATAATTCACCCCTCCACTTT.

This clonotype turned up a few times. V gene TRBV27 combines with J gene TRBJ2-3; 9 bases align to TRBD1. Trimming cost V 5 bases and J 2 bases; bases outside gene matches: 5. Germline V CDR1 and CDR2: MNHEY, SMNVEV (reference sequence). This CDR3 contains 15 residues. CDR3 loop: CASSIGTGNTDTQYF. CDR3 nucleotide sequence: TGTGCCAGCAGTATCGGGACAGGGAACACAGATACGCAGTATTTT.

The rearrangement joins TRBV12-3 or TRBV12-4 to TRBJ2-3; D is uncertain. Trimming left V 3 bases short and J 3 bases short, with 13 bases between. This CDR3 spans 15 amino acids. The CDR3 loop is CASSFRTPKTDTQYF. In nucleotides, the CDR3 is TGTGCCAGCAGTTTTAGGACCCCGAAAACAGATACGCAGTATTTT.

This clonotype has at least ten counts. The chain employs TRBV7-3 and TRBJ1-1; 10 bases are shared with TRBD1. With 4 bases clipped from V and 11 bases from J, the junction kept 13 bases outside the gene matches. The CDR3 totals 15 residues. Looked up from germline, CDR1 is SGHTA and CDR2 is FQGTGA. CDR3 sequence: CASSSTTGDRGRAFF. The CDR3 coding sequence is TGTGCCAGCAGCTCCACTACTGGGGACAGGGGTCGCGCTTTCTTT.